This T cell receptor beta chain comes out of a study of shared clonotypes between healthy human individuals. Study-level points and caveats: The diversity represented, both genetic and in exposure history, was limited by few donors. Estimated richness was generally greater in naive than memory subsets. Sampling covered nothing but blood. Tissue TCR repertoires likely differ from those found in blood.

The CDR3 covers 15 residues. Per the germline V gene, CDR1 is MNHEY and CDR2 is SVGAGI. V lost 5 bases, J lost 2 bases, and 6 bases stayed unmatched. Concerning this clone itself: Its antigen is still unknown.

An assay was performed, and its level was deep. Clones were read by immunoSEQ multiplex PCR, and TCRdb kept only the in-frame ones, dropping some. The sample includes about 1 million clones, roughly 70% of them seen just once. The sample comprised memory CD4+ T cells sorted from blood. Subset here: CD45RA-negative fraction. The receptor was isolated from a man aged 18 to 30 in good health. The chain couples TRBV6-5 to TRBJ1-3; 7 nucleotides align to TRBD1. In DNA form, the CDR3 reads TGTGCCAGCAGTCGGGACAGTTTCGCTGGAAACACCATATATTTT. Its translation: CASSRDSFAGNTIYF.